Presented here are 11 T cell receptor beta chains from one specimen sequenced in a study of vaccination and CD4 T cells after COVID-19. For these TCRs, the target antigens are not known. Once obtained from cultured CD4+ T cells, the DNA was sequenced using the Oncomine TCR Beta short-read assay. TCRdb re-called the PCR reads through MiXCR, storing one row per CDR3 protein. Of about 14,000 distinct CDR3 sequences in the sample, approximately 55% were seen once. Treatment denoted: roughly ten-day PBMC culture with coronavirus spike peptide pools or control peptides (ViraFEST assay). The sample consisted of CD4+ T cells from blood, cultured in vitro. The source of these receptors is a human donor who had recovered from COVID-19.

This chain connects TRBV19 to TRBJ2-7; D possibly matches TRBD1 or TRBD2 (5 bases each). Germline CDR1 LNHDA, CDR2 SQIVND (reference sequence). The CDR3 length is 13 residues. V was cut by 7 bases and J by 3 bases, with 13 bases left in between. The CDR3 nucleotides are TGTGCCAGTACGGGACGGTCTCGCTACGAGCAGTACTTC. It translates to CASTGRSRYEQYF.

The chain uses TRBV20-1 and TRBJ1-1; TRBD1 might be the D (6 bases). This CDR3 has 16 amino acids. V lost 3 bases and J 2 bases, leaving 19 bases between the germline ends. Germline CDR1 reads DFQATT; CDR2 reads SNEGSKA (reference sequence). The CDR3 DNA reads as TGCAGTGCTAGTCGAGGGGGTTGGCCTGTAAACACTGAAGCTTTCTTT. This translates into CSASRGGWPVNTEAFF.

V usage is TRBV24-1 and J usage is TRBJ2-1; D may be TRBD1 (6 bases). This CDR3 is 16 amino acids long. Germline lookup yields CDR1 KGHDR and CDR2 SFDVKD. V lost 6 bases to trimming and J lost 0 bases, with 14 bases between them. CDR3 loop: CATSSTRQASYNEQFF. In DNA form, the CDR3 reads TGTGCCACCAGTTCAACTAGACAGGCCTCCTACAATGAGCAGTTCTTC.

The CDR3 bases are TGTGCCAGCAGCAAGGGGACTAGGACCTTTAATTACGAGCAGTACTTC. This translates into CASSKGTRTFNYEQYF. The chain recombines TRBV5-4 with TRBJ2-7; TRBD2 agrees at 8 bases. CDR3 length: 16 residues. Unmatched junction bases numbered 13, after V lost 4 bases and J lost 4 bases. The germline gives CDR1 SGHNT, CDR2 YYREEE (reference sequence).

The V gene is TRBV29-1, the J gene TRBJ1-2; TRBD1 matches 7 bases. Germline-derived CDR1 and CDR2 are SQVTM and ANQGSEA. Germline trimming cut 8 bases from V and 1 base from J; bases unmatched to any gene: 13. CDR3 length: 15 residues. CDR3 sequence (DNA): TGCAGCCACCGGACAGGACCTCCGTTTAACTATGGCTACACCTTC. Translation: CSHRTGPPFNYGYTF. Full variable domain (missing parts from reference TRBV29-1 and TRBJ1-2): SAVISQKPSRDICQRGTSLTIQCQVDSQVTMMFWYRQQPGQSLTLIATANQGSEATYESGFVIDKFPISRPNLTFSTLTVSNMSPEDSSIYLCSHRTGPPFNYGYTFGSGTRLTVV.

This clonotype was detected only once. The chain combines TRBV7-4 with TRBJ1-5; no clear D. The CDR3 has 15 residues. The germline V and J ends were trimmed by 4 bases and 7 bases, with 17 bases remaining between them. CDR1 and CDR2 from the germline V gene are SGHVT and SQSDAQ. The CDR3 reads CASSSIVVRGQPQHF. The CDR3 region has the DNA TGTGCCAGCAGCTCAATAGTTGTTAGAGGGCAGCCCCAGCATTTT. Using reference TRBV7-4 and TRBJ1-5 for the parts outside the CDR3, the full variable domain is GAGVSQSPRYKVAKRGRDVALRCDSISGHVTLYWYRQTLGQGSEVLTYSQSDAQRDKSGRPSGRFSAERPERSVSTLKIQRTEQGDSAVYLCASSSIVVRGQPQHFGDGTRLSIL.

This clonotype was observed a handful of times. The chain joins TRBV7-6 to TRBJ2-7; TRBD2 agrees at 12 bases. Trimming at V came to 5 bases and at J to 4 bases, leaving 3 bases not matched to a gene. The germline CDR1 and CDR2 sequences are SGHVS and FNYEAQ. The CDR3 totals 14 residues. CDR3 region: CASSATSGSYEQYF. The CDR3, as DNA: TGTGCCAGCAGCGCGACTAGCGGGAGTTACGAGCAGTACTTC.

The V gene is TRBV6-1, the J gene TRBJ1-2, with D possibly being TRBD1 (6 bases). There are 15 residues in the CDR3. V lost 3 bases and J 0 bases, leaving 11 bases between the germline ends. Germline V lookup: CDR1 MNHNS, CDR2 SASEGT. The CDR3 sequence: CASSELGAPNYGYTF. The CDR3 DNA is TGTGCCAGCAGTGAGTTGGGGGCCCCTAACTATGGCTACACCTTC.

CDR3 sequence reads: CASSDSGRAFEQYF. The CDR3 bases are TGTGCCAGCTCCGATAGCGGGAGGGCCTTCGAGCAGTACTTC. The J gene is TRBJ2-7, the V gene TRBV5-6, with 11 positions matching TRBD2. The V segment lost 7 bases and the J segment 6 bases; nucleotides outside the gene matches: 9. The germline CDR1 and CDR2 sequences are SGHDT and YYEEEE. The CDR3 is 14 residues long.

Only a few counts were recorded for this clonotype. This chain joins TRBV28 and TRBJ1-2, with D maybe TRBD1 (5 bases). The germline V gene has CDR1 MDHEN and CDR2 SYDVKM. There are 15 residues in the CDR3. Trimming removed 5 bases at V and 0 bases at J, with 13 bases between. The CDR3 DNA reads TGTGCCAGCAGTCTTATGGGGGAAGCTAACTATGGCTACACCTTC. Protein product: CASSLMGEANYGYTF.

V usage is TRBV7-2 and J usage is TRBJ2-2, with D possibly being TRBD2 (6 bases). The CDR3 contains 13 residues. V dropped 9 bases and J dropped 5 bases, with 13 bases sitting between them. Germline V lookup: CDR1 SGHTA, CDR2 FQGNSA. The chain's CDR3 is CARRRGETGELFF. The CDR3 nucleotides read TGTGCCAGACGGAGGGGTGAGACCGGGGAGCTGTTTTTT.